A single sample is the source of the 10 T cell receptor beta chains below, sequenced in a study of shared clonotypes between healthy human individuals. TCRdb's table, derived via immunoSEQ multiplex PCR, lists solely in-frame clones and lacks some. In the table there are around 1,900,000 clones, 85% to 95% of which are singletons. Terminally differentiated effector memory CD45RA+ cells were left out of the naive CD8 fraction, which was CD45RO-negative and positively selected for CCR7. The sample consisted of naive CD8+ T cells from PBMCs. The receptors come from a man younger than 30 in good health. Some clones in this sample may be carry-over from other donors' samples.

The chain joins TRBV27 to TRBJ2-5; D is possibly TRBD1 (7 bases). The germline V gene encodes CDR1 MNHEY and CDR2 SMNVEV (reference sequence). The CDR3 extends over 16 amino acids. V lost 8 bases, J lost 1 base, and 20 bases lay in between. Here the CDR3 DNA reads TGTGCCAGCGGGGTCCCGGCAGGGGGGCTCCAAGAGACCCAGTACTTC. This sequence encodes CASGVPAGGLQETQYF.

The chain couples TRBV9 to TRBJ2-6; D call uncertain. The germline V gene has CDR1 SGDLS and CDR2 YYNGEE. This CDR3 is built from 14 residues. The CDR3 DNA reads TGTGCGTCCACACCCGCCTCTGGGGCCAACGTCCTGACTTTC. This gives the protein CASTPASGANVLTF.

Comment on this clone: The same CDR3 arises from other DNA sequences in this sample as well. This chain links TRBV2 with TRBJ2-1; D is unresolved. Germline-derived CDR1 and CDR2 are SNHLY and FYNNEI. V was shortened by 6 bases and J by 4 bases, with 1 base between the two germline ends. The CDR3 is 10 residues long. The CDR3 DNA reads as TGTGCCAGCAGATACAATGAGCAGTTCTTC. It codes for CASRYNEQFF.

Details on this clone: Other DNA sequences in the same sample also yield this CDR3. The chain joins TRBV6-5 to TRBJ1-1, with a tentative D call TRBD1 (5 bases). With 0 bases removed from V and 7 bases from J, the gap between germline ends came to 6 bases. Germline-derived CDR1 and CDR2 are MNHEY and SVGAGI. This CDR3 is built from 12 residues. The chain's CDR3 is CASSYSGGEAFF. Here the CDR3 DNA reads TGTGCCAGCAGTTACTCCGGGGGTGAAGCTTTCTTT.

The genes are TRBV28 and TRBJ1-4; no firm D call. Germline V gene sequence: CDR1 MDHEN, CDR2 SYDVKM. The CDR3 is 15 residues long. Trimming took off 6 bases at V and 0 bases at J, with 11 bases between the two ends. The chain's CDR3 is CASRGPSATNEKLFF. Written as DNA, the CDR3 is TGTGCCAGCAGAGGACCGTCGGCAACTAATGAAAAACTGTTTTTT. The whole variable domain, remainder taken from reference TRBV28 and TRBJ1-4, is DVKVTQSSRYLVKRTGEKVFLECVQDMDHENMFWYRQDPGLGLRLIYFSYDVKMKEKGDIPEGYSVSREKKERFSLILESASTNQTSMYLCASRGPSATNEKLFFGSGTQLSVL.

Concerning this clone: Additional DNA sequences in this sample encode the identical CDR3. V is TRBV19 and J is TRBJ2-7; TRBD1 matches at 10 bases. V lost 2 bases and J lost 6; bases outside the gene matches: 4. The CDR3 totals 14 residues. CDR1 and CDR2 (germline): LNHDA, SQIVND (reference sequence). CDR3 protein: CASSIRDRGSEQYF. For the CDR3, the DNA is TGTGCCAGTAGTATAAGGGACAGGGGATCCGAGCAGTACTTC. Variable domain in full (rest from reference TRBV19 and TRBJ2-7): DGGITQSPKYLFRKEGQNVTLSCEQNLNHDAMYWYRQDPGQGLRLIYYSQIVNDFQKGDIAEGYSVSREKKESFPLTVTSAQKNPTAFYLCASSIRDRGSEQYFGPGTRLTVT.

This clone was seen a single time. V is TRBV19 and J is TRBJ2-7; 7 bases fit TRBD2. The CDR3 spans 14 residues. V was clipped by 6 bases and J by 4 bases; unmatched bases: 9. The germline V gene has CDR1 LNHDA and CDR2 SQIVND (reference sequence). This chain's CDR3 is CASRSREVGYEQYF. CDR3 coding DNA: TGTGCCAGTAGGAGCCGGGAGGTGGGGTACGAGCAGTACTTC.

The V call is TRBV6-5, the J call TRBJ2-7; D gene uncertain. Trimming shortened V by 2 bases and J by 4 bases, and 12 bases separated the two germline ends. The CDR3 contains 14 residues. Germline values: CDR1 MNHEY, CDR2 SVGAGI. CDR3 nucleotides: TGTGCCAGCAGTTACGGAACTTCTACTTACGAGCAGTACTTC. Encoded protein: CASSYGTSTYEQYF.

This sequence joins TRBV10-1 and TRBJ2-7; D is possibly TRBD2 (5 bases). This CDR3 is built from 14 residues. The germline CDR1 and CDR2 sequences are WNHNN and SYGVQD (reference sequence). V gave up 8 bases and J gave up 5 bases, with 19 bases separating them. CDR3 bases: TGCGCCAGCTTTCCTAGCAGATCCTGCCACGAGCAGTACTTC. Translation gives CASFPSRSCHEQYF.

V and J are TRBV19 and TRBJ2-4, with D possibly TRBD2 on 5 matching bases. The CDR3 loop spans 13 amino acids. Trimming removed 3 bases from V and 7 bases from J, with 10 bases in between. The germline V gene has CDR1 LNHDA and CDR2 SQIVND (reference sequence). CDR3 sequence: CASSIGPGNIQYF. Written as DNA, the CDR3 is TGTGCCAGTAGTATTGGGCCGGGGAACATTCAGTACTTC.